This TCR beta chain was documented in a study of patients and donors after allogeneic stem cell transplantation. TCRdb reanalysed the RT-PCR reads using MiXCR and keeps one entry per CDR3 protein. The sample records 800,000 to 1,000,000 distinct CDR3 sequences, approximately 18% being singletons. This clonotype was observed a handful of times. The CDR3 totals 15 residues. V lost 3 bases to trimming and J lost 6 bases, with 17 bases between them. CDR1 and CDR2 (germline): LGHDT, YNNKEL (reference sequence). The sequencing sample was made of blood, either unsorted or a sorted T cell fraction (not recorded which). The clonotype was recovered from a human donor who was either an allogeneic HSCT recipient or a stem cell or donor lymphocyte infusion donor (not recorded which). It is not recorded whose cells these are; they may come from a transplant donor. The rearrangement joins TRBV3-1 to TRBJ1-1; no clear D gene. CDR3: CASSHNPDYLSEAFF. In nucleotides, the CDR3 is TGTGCCAGCAGCCACAACCCCGACTACCTGTCTGAAGCTTTCTTT. Full variable domain (missing parts from reference TRBV3-1 and TRBJ1-1): DTAVSQTPKYLVTQMGNDKSIKCEQNLGHDTMYWYKQDSKKFLKIMFSYNNKELIINETVPNRFSPKSPDKAHLNLHINSLELGDSAVYFCASSHNPDYLSEAFFGQGTRLTVV.